This TCR beta chain was identified in a study of blood T cells in healthy people across ages (dated by TCRdb to 2014 to 2015). For the wider study: In model experiments, roughly one uniquely barcoded TCR beta cDNA molecule per two T cells was captured by template switching. The study measured age-related changes in TCR beta repertoire diversity using deep sequencing normalized with unique cDNA molecular identifiers. The donors were split into four age groups: young (average 16 years), middle-aged (over 35), aged (roughly 65) and long-lived (approximately 89). To avoid experimental bias, donors of different ages were spread randomly across the sequencing lanes. Using the same blood draw, the study looked at two additional independent replicas of 1 million unique cDNA reads for two donors, one aged 18 to 30 and the other aged 80 or older. The full study reports these points: Observed TCR beta diversity per million T cells fell roughly linearly with age, and a significant reduction was already apparent by age about 43. Compared with the aged group, more naive CD4+ T cells, fewer expanded clones and increased TCR diversity were shown by the long-lived group, suggesting age selection. A strong correlation was found between observed TCR beta diversity and the percentage of naive T cells measured by flow cytometry. Because profiling used bulk unsorted PBMCs, naive and antigen-experienced compartments could not be compared conclusively. Donor CMV infection status was unknown, potentially confounding age-related changes in expanded clonotypes. Estimates of total diversity based on one million sequenced T cells were considered lower bounds and underestimates.

Preparation of the library involved 5' RACE. Sequencing relied on an Illumina HiSeq 2500. A second PCR of about 6 to 12 cycles was run with a J-beta primer mix and a sample-barcoded 5' primer. A unique molecular identifier was introduced onto each TCR beta cDNA molecule by a template-switch 5' adaptor carrying 12 random nucleotides. At least 2.5 million CDR3-containing paired-end reads were obtained from each sample. First-strand cDNA was synthesized from all RNA with the Mint cDNA synthesis kit, primed by a TRBC-specific oligonucleotide. All cDNA was treated with uracil-DNA glycosylase and then went through a first 18-cycle PCR with the universal primers M1SS and BC2_uni_R. Per the source publication's procedure: For normalization, 1 million high-quality reads, each with a distinct molecular identifier, were randomly selected from each sample. Reads with shared molecular identifiers were discarded instead of being binned into consensus sequences. MiTCR, with a Q25 quality threshold and the strictest error-elimination algorithm, was used for CDR3 identification, clonotype clustering and error correction. A nonparametric unseen species model with Euler transformation was used to estimate lower-bound total TCR beta diversity. The public reads were reprocessed in TCRdb via fastp at Q25 and MiXCR, keeping in-frame beta chains. All rows with the same CDR3 protein become a single entry with the most common DNA and genes. The V and J calls were not made by the authors but by TCRdb's processing. The sample data list 800,000 or so distinct CDR3 sequences, and around 62% of these were observed just once. Around a quarter of the sample is held by the ten biggest clonotypes.

Systemically healthy Caucasian individuals from Russia, 35 to 50 in total and aged about 6 to 95 years, were included as donors. Each donor gave about 9.8 milliliters of peripheral blood, drawn into EDTA-treated Vacutainer tubes. Ficoll-Paque density-gradient centrifugation was used to isolate PBMCs, with at least 6.5 million per sample. Trizol reagent was used to extract total RNA from the PBMCs, yielding at least 5.5 micrograms per sample. For every donor, an aliquot of PBMCs went through flow cytometry to measure the percentages of naive CD45RAhigh/CD27high T cells. On this clonotype: Its specific antigen is unknown. One end of the junction does not line up with germline, which may come from a read error.

The CDR3 runs 14 amino acids, cysteine and phenylalanine included. Kept here is only the CDR3 DNA, which spans 42 bases and is read in frame from base 1. CDR1 and CDR2 are drawn from the germline V gene: SGHTA, FQGNSA. The clonotype was recovered from a man younger than 45 in good health. This sequence uses TRBV7-2 and TRBJ2-3; 7 junctional bases match TRBD2. The sequencing sample was made of blood. CDR3 reads: CANSAVQLADTQYF. Here is the DNA: TGTGCCAACAGCGCCGTTCAACTAGCGGATACGCAGTATTTT. Supplemented by the reference TRBV7-2 and TRBJ2-3 proteins around the CDR3, the complete variable domain is GAGVSQSPSNKVTEKGKDVELRCDPISGHTALYWYRQSLGQGLEFLIYFQGNSAPDKSGLPSDRFSAERTGGSVSTLTIQRTQQEDSAVYLCANSAVQLADTQYFGPGTRLTVL.